The next 2 T cell receptor beta chains were all read from a single sample in a study of spatial heterogeneity in lung cancer. TCRdb re-derived calls from the 5' RACE reads in MiXCR, one entry per CDR3 protein. The sample includes 30,000 to 40,000 distinct CDR3 sequences, 2.5% to 3.5% of them seen just once. As to time point: sample taken at primary tumor resection. The material sequenced was normal lung tissue next to the tumor, taken at surgery. The receptors were sampled from a male donor with early-stage non-small cell lung cancer.

This clonotype was detected ten times or more. This CDR3 reads CASSQDRATIKAFF. CDR3 bases: TGTGCCAGCAGTCAGGACAGGGCCACAATTAAAGCTTTCTTT. The chain uses TRBV12-3 or TRBV12-4 and TRBJ1-1; 8 bases agree with TRBD1. The trim removed 5 bases at V and 9 bases at J, leaving 11 bases unmatched. The CDR3 totals 14 residues.

This clonotype was seen many times. The genes are TRBV10-3 and TRBJ2-5; D remains unclear. V lost 0 bases and J lost 8, with 16 bases in between. CDR3 size: 15 residues. Germline CDR1 is ENHRY and CDR2 is SYGVKD. This CDR3 is CAISESQVLGRTQYF. In nucleotides, the CDR3 is TGTGCCATCAGTGAGTCGCAGGTCTTGGGTCGAACCCAGTACTTC.